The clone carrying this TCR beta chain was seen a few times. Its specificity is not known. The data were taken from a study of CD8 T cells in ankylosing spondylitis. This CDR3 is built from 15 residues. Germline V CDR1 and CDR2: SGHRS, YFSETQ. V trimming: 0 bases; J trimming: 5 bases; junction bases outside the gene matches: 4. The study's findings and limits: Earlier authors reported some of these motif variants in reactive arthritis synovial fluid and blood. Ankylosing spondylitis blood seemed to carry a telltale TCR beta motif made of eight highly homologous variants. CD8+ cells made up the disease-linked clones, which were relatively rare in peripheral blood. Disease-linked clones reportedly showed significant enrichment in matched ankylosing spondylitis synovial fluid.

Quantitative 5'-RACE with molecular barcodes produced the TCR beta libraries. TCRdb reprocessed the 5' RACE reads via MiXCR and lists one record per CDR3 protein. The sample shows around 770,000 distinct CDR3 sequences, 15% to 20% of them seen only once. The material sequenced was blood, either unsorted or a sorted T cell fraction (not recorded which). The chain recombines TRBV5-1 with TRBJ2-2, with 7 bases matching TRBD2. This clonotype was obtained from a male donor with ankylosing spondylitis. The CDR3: CASSLDGRKTGELFF. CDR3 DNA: TGCGCCAGCAGCTTGGACGGGAGGAAGACCGGGGAGCTGTTTTTT.